The 5 T cell receptor beta chains reported below all come from one sample, sequenced in a study of beta chain features in type 1 diabetes (dated 2018 in TCRdb). The receptor library was made with the immunoSEQ multiplex PCR assay. The High Capacity cDNA Reverse Transcription Kit was used to reverse transcribe all of the isolated RNA, meaning that expressed TCRB transcripts were what got sequenced. TCRdb took over this immuneACCESS table, retaining in-frame rearrangements with V and J assigned. Such tables are incomplete; in checked studies, under half of the missing clones stem from an unresolved V gene, and the remainder is unexplained. This sample gives about 230,000 clones in total; over 8.5% of them show up just once. Under 0.035% of the sample belongs to the ten largest clones. Material for sequencing was naive CD4+ T cells from blood. The cell subset or site label of this sample denotes: true naive CD4+ T cells. Receptors originate from a woman aged 18-29 years in good health.

This clone was recorded a few times. The chain joins TRBV4-2 to TRBJ2-2; 7 bases are a match to TRBD1. The CDR3 covers 15 residues. V gave up 7 bases and J gave up 4 bases; unmatched junction bases: 9. Germline V CDR1 and CDR2: LGHNA, YNFKEQ. This chain's CDR3 is CASKESRGITGELFF. The CDR3 nucleotides read TGTGCCAGCAAGGAGTCCAGGGGGATCACCGGGGAGCTGTTTTTT.

This clone was observed a few times. V usage is TRBV18 and J usage is TRBJ1-1; maybe TRBD1 (6 bases). V lost 3 bases, J lost 1 base, and 9 bases lay in between. This CDR3 comprises 14 residues. The germline gives CDR1 KGHSH, CDR2 LQKENI. The CDR3 spells CASSPLGQNTEAFF. As DNA, the CDR3 is TGTGCCAGCTCACCCCTGGGACAGAACACTGAAGCTTTCTTT. The whole variable domain, filled in from reference TRBV18 and TRBJ1-1, reads NAGVMQNPRHLVRRRGQEARLRCSPMKGHSHVYWYRQLPEEGLKFMVYLQKENIIDESGMPKERFSAEFPKEGPSILRIQQVVRGDSAAYFCASSPLGQNTEAFFGQGTRLTVV.

This clone occurred a few times. This chain connects TRBV6-6 to TRBJ1-2; 8 positions agree with TRBD1. Germline lookup yields CDR1 MNHNY and CDR2 SVGAGI (reference sequence). This CDR3 contains 15 residues. V was clipped by 5 bases and J by 4 bases; unmatched bases: 9. In DNA form, the CDR3 reads TGTGCCAGCAGTCAATTGGACAGGGAAAGCTATGGCTACACCTTC. Its protein is CASSQLDRESYGYTF.

This clone was seen more than once but under ten times. This chain uses TRBV19 with TRBJ1-5; 7 bases are a match to TRBD1. The CDR3 length is 16 residues. CDR1 is LNHDA and CDR2 is SQIVND in the germline V gene (reference sequence). Germline trimming cut 6 bases from V and 2 bases from J; bases unmatched to any gene: 10. The chain's CDR3 is CASSQRQGLGNQPQHF. The CDR3 DNA sequence: TGTGCCAGTAGCCAACGACAGGGTCTGGGCAATCAGCCCCAGCATTTT.

This clone occurred a few times. The chain links TRBV7-9 to TRBJ1-1; tentative D call: TRBD1 (6 bases). CDR3 length: 15 residues. The V end lost 0 bases, the J end lost 5 bases, and 13 bases lay between the germline ends. In germline, CDR1 is SEHNR, CDR2 FQNEAQ (reference sequence). The CDR3 bases are TGTGCCAGCAGCTTAGCCTCAGGGGAAGGGACTGAAGCTTTCTTT. Translating it yields CASSLASGEGTEAFF.